The present T cell receptor (beta chain) was sequenced within a study of blood T cell repertoires in COVID-19. The CDR3 length is 10 residues. Using immunoSEQ multiplex PCR, the repertoire was profiled, and TCRdb retains in-frame clones only, with some absent. The repertoire consists of roughly 240,000 clones, with 70% to 85% occurring once and the leading ten covering approximately 1.9%. Sequenced: peripheral blood. This receptor was obtained from a woman of 80 years or more with acute or convalescent COVID-19. The chain uses TRBV1 and TRBJ2-7; the listed D gene, TRBD2, was not tested against the DNA. TRBV1 is a pseudogene segment. For the CDR3, the DNA is TGCACCAGCATATACTCCGAGCAGTACTTC. Translation gives CTSIYSEQYF.